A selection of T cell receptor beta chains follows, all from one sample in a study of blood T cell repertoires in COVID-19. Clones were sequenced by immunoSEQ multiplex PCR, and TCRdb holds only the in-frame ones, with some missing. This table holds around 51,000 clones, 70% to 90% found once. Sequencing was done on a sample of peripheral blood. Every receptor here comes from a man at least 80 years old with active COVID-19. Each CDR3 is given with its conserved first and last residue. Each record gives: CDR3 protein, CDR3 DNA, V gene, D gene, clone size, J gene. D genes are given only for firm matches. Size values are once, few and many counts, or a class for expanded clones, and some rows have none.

CDR3 protein: CASSSPRQGGKETQYF; CDR3 DNA: TGTGCCAGCAGTTCACCCCGACAGGGTGGTAAAGAGACCCAGTACTTC; V gene: TRBV28; D gene: TRBD1; clone size: -; J gene: TRBJ2-5
CDR3 protein: CASNPGTGGNHGYTF; CDR3 DNA: TGTGCCAGCAATCCCGGGACAGGGGGCAACCATGGCTACACCTTC; V gene: TRBV28; D gene: TRBD1; clone size: -; J gene: TRBJ1-2
CDR3 protein: CASSRSRTVQGEQFF; CDR3 DNA: TGTGCCAGCAGCCGTAGTAGGACAGTACAGGGTGAGCAGTTCTTC; V gene: TRBV7-6; D gene: -; clone size: -; J gene: TRBJ2-1
CDR3 protein: CASSSTYTYEQYF; CDR3 DNA: TGTGCCAGCAGTTCTACTTATACGTACGAGCAGTACTTC; V gene: TRBV27; D gene: -; clone size: -; J gene: TRBJ2-7
CDR3 protein: CASSSGEPQHF; CDR3 DNA: TGTGCCAGCAGCTCCGGGGAGCCCCAGCATTTT; V gene: TRBV7-2; D gene: -; clone size: -; J gene: TRBJ1-5
CDR3 protein: CASSREAKNIQYF; CDR3 DNA: TGTGCCAGCAGCCGTGAGGCCAAAAACATTCAGTACTTC; V gene: TRBV11-2; D gene: -; clone size: -; J gene: TRBJ2-4
CDR3 protein: CASHTRQGGDEKLFF; CDR3 DNA: TGTGCCAGTCACACCCGGCAGGGTGGGGATGAAAAACTGTTTTTT; V gene: TRBV19; D gene: -; clone size: -; J gene: TRBJ1-4
CDR3 protein: CASRLATGSEQYF; CDR3 DNA: TGTGCCAGCAGGCTAGCTACAGGGAGCGAGCAGTACTTC; V gene: TRBV7-8; D gene: -; clone size: -; J gene: TRBJ2-7
CDR3 protein: CATRGQTTDTQYF; CDR3 DNA: TGTGCCACCCGGGGACAAACCACAGATACGCAGTATTTT; V gene: TRBV6-5; D gene: -; clone size: -; J gene: TRBJ2-3
CDR3 protein: CASSVPQGAGYYGYTF; CDR3 DNA: TGTGCCAGCAGTGTCCCGCAGGGGGCCGGGTACTATGGCTACACCTTC; V gene: TRBV2; D gene: TRBD1; clone size: -; J gene: TRBJ1-2
CDR3 protein: CASSVGAGTYNEQFF; CDR3 DNA: TGTGCCAGCAGCGTAGGTGCCGGGACTTACAATGAGCAGTTCTTC; V gene: TRBV9; D gene: -; clone size: -; J gene: TRBJ2-1
CDR3 protein: CASSFRLAGADEQFF; CDR3 DNA: TGTGCCAGCAGCTTCAGGCTAGCGGGAGCCGATGAGCAGTTCTTC; V gene: TRBV11-2; D gene: TRBD2; clone size: few; J gene: TRBJ2-1
CDR3 protein: CASSIPDRAGEQYF; CDR3 DNA: TGTGCCAGTAGTATTCCGGACAGGGCGGGCGAGCAGTACTTC; V gene: TRBV19; D gene: TRBD1; clone size: -; J gene: TRBJ2-7
CDR3 protein: CASSPAGGAAGDGYTF; CDR3 DNA: TGTGCCAGCTCACCCGCAGGGGGCGCCGCTGGGGATGGCTACACCTTC; V gene: TRBV18; D gene: TRBD1; clone size: once; J gene: TRBJ1-2